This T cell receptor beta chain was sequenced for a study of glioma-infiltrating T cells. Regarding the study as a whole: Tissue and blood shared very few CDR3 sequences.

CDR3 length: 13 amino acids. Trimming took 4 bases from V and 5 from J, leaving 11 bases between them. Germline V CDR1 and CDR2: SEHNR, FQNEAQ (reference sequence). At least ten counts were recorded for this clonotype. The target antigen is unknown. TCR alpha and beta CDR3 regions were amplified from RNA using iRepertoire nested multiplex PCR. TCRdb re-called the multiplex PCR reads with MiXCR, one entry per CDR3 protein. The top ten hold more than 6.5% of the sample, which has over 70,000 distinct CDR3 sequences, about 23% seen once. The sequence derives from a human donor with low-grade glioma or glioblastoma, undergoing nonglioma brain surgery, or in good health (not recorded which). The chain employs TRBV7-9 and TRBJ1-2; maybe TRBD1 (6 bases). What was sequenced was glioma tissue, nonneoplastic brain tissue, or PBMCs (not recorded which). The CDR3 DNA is TGTGCCAGCAGCTACAGGGTTGGGTATGGCTACACCTTC. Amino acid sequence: CASSYRVGYGYTF. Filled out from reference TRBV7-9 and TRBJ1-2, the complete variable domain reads DTGVSQNPRHKITKRGQNVTFRCDPISEHNRLYWYRQTLGQGPEFLTYFQNEAQLEKSRLLSDRFSAERPKGSFSTLEIQRTEQGDSAMYLCASSYRVGYGYTFGSGTRLTVV.